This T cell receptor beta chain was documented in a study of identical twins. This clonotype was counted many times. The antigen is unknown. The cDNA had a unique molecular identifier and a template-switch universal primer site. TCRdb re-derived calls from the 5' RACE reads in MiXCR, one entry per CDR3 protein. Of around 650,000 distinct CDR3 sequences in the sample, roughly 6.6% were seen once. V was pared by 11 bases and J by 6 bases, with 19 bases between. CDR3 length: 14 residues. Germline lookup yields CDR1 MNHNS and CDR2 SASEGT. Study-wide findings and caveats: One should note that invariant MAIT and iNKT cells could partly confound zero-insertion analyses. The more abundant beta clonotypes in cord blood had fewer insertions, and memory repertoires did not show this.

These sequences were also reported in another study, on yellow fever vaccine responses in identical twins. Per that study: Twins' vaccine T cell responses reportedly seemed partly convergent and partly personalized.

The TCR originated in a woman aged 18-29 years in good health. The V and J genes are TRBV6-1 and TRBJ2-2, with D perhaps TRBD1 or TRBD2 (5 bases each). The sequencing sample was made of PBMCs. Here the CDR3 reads CASGIGVWAGELFF. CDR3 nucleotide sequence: TGTGCCTCAGGGATCGGGGTATGGGCCGGGGAGCTGTTTTTT.